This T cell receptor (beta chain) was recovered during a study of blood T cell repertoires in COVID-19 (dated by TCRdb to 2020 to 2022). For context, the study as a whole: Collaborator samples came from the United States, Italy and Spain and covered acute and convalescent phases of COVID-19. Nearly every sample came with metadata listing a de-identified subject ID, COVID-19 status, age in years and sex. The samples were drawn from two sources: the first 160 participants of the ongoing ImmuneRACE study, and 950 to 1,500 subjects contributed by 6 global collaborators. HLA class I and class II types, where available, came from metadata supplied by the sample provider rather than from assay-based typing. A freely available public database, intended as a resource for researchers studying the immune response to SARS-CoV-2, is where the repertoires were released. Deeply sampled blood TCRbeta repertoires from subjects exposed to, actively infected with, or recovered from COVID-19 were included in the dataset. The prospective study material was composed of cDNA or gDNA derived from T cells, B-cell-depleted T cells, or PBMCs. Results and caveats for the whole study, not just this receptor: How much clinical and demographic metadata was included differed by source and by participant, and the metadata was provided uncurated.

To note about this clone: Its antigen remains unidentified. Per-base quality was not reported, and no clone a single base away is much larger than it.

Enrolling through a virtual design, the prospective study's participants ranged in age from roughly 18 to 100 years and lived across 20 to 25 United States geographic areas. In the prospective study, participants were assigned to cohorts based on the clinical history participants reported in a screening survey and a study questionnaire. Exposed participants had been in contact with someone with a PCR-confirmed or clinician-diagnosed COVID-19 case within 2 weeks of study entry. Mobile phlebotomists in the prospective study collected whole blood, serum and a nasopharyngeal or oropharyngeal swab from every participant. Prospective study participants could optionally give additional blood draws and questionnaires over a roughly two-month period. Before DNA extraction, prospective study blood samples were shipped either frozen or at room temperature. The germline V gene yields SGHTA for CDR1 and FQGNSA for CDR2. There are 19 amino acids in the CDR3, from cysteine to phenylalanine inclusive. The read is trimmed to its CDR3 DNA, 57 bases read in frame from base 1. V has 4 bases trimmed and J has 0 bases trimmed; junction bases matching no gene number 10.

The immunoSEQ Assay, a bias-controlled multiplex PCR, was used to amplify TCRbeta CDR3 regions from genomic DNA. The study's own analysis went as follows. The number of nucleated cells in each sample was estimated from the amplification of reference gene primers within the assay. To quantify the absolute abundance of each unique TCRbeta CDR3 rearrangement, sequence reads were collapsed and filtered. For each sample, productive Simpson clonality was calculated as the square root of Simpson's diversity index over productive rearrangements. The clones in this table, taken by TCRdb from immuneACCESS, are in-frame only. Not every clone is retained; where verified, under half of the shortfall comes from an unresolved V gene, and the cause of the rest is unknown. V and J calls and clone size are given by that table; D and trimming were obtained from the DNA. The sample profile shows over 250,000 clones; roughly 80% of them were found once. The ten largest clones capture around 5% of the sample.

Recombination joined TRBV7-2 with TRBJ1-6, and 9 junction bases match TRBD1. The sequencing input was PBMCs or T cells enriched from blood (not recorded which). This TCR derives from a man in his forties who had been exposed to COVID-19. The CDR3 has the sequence CASSSWDRVLGSYNSPLHF. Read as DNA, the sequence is TGTGCCAGCAGCTCTTGGGACAGGGTTCTCGGCTCCTATAATTCACCCCTCCACTTT.